Following are 21 T cell receptor beta chains from one sample sequenced in a study of T cell clonality in common variable immunodeficiency. TCRdb's copy holds only in-frame clones and misses some; the assay was immunoSEQ multiplex PCR. The repertoire consists of more than 55,000 clones, none detected only once. The specimen was peripheral blood mononuclear cells. All receptors derive from a person aged 18 to 75 in good health.

At least ten counts were recorded for this clone. The read stops 3 residues short of the end of the CDR3; the missing end is completed from the germline J gene. This sequence joins TRBV18 and TRBJ2-1, with D perhaps TRBD1 (5 bases). Germline V gene data show CDR1 as KGHSH and CDR2 as LQKENI. The germline V and J ends were trimmed by 0 bases and 9 bases, with 9 bases remaining between them. The CDR3 loop spans 13 amino acids. CDR3 sequence reads: CASSPPGASEQFF. The covered CDR3 bases are TGTGCCAGCTCACCACCTGGGGCAAGTGAG.

This clone was seen repeatedly, ten times or more. The CDR3 DNA, read in part, is TGTGCCAGCAGCTTGGACACGCCCGCTGTCTACGAG. Protein product: CASSLDTPAVYE. The entire CDR3 protein is CASSLDTPAVYEQYF. The chain uses TRBV5-4 and TRBJ2-7; D is uncertain. The read ends 3 residues shy of where the CDR3 ends; the end is completed using the germline J gene. The CDR3 runs 15 residues. Trimming left V 0 bases short and J 3 bases short, with 13 bases between. The germline V gene encodes CDR1 SGHNT and CDR2 YYREEE (reference sequence).

This clone was picked up many times. Coverage ceases 3 residues before the CDR3 finishes, and the germline J gene fills in the end. This chain uses TRBV18 with TRBJ2-7; 9 nucleotides line up with TRBD2. This CDR3 is built from 14 residues. The germline CDR1 and CDR2 sequences are KGHSH and LQKENI. V dropped 2 bases and J dropped 5; count of bases not matched to a gene: 4. CDR3 loop: CASSPILAGDEQYF. The covered CDR3 bases are TGTGCCAGCTCACCAATACTAGCGGGTGACGAG.

This clone was detected ten times or more. The read gets to within 3 residues of the CDR3 end, and the germline J gene fills in the rest. This chain uses TRBV4-1 with TRBJ2-7, with 11 bases that match TRBD2. The trim removed 1 base at V and 2 bases at J, leaving 10 bases unmatched. The germline V gene encodes CDR1 MGHRA and CDR2 YSYEKL. The CDR3 is made up of 18 amino acids. CDR3 DNA (partial): TGCGCCAGCAGCCAAGGGGGCCTAGCGGGAGGCAAAACCTACGAG. This gives the protein CASSQGGLAGGKTYE. The whole CDR3 sequence reads CASSQGGLAGGKTYEQYF.

This clone has a count of ten or more. The read is 3 residues too short to cover the CDR3 end, so that end is filled in from the germline J gene. This chain connects TRBV5-1 to TRBJ2-6; 10 bases are shared with TRBD1. The CDR3 spans 17 residues. After removal of 0 bases from V and 4 bases from J, the junction contained 4 bases not matched to a gene. Germline V CDR1 and CDR2: SGHRS, YFSETQ. The CDR3 loop is CASSLGQGAQGANVLTF. The part of the CDR3 DNA that was read is TGCGCCAGCAGCTTGGGACAGGGGGCGCAGGGGGCCAACGTC.

At least ten counts were recorded for this clone. Coverage ceases 3 residues before the CDR3 finishes, and the germline J gene fills in the end. V usage is TRBV5-1 and J usage is TRBJ2-5; 9 nucleotides align to TRBD1. Losses at the gene ends were 1 base for V and 0 bases for J; bases not matched to a gene: 22. Germline CDR1 and CDR2: SGHRS and YFSETQ. The CDR3 runs 22 residues. CDR3 sequence: CASSLPRGPQSKGQGYQETQYF. Partial CDR3 DNA: TGCGCCAGCAGCTTGCCTAGAGGGCCCCAGAGTAAGGGACAGGGATACCAAGAGACC.

In its sample, this clone was seen many times. The missing CDR3 end, 3 residues past where the read stops, is filled in from the germline J gene. This chain links TRBV7-2 with TRBJ2-1, with 9 bases matching TRBD1. The V gene's germline CDR1 is SGHTA and CDR2 FQGNSA. J gave up 9 bases and V 3 bases, and 9 bases lay outside the gene matches. This CDR3 contains 15 residues. CDR3: CASSFPDRGYFEQFF. The CDR3 bases that were read are TGTGCCAGCAGCTTCCCTGACAGGGGGTATTTTGAG.

This clone was picked up a small number of times. The read gets to within 3 residues of the CDR3 end, and the germline J gene fills in the rest. This chain links TRBV7-6 with TRBJ2-7; 15 nucleotides line up with TRBD2. CDR3 length equals 15 residues. Unmatched junction bases numbered 4, after V lost 4 bases and J lost 6 bases. The germline gives CDR1 SGHVS, CDR2 FNYEAQ. The CDR3 bases that were read are TGTGCCAGCAGCTCCGGGACTAGCGGGAGGACCGAG. The encoded protein is CASSSGTSGRTE. The whole CDR3 is CASSSGTSGRTEQYF.

This clone has ten or more counts. The CDR3 goes on 3 residues after the read ends, and that part is filled in from the germline J gene. The chain couples TRBV28 to TRBJ2-5, with D possibly TRBD1 on 6 matching bases. The CDR3 contains 17 residues. V was trimmed by 5 bases and J by 3 bases, leaving 22 bases between them. From germline, CDR1 is MDHEN and CDR2 SYDVKM. CDR3 DNA (partial): TGTGCCAGCAGTCCTTTCCGGGACATAACACGGGAAGAGACC. It encodes CASSPFRDITREET. The whole CDR3 reads CASSPFRDITREETQYF.

In this sample, this clone turned up a few times. The CDR3 end lies 3 residues beyond the end of the read and is filled in from the germline J gene. The chain links TRBV18 to TRBJ1-5; D perhaps matches TRBD1 (5 bases). This CDR3 has 14 residues. Germline assignment: CDR1 KGHSH and CDR2 LQKENI. The V and J ends lost 3 bases and 6 bases respectively, with 12 bases between them. The CDR3 region is CASSPATQGQPQHF. The DNA read from the CDR3 is TGTGCCAGCTCACCCGCGACTCAGGGTCAGCCC.

This clone was counted ten times or more. The read gets to within 3 residues of the CDR3 end, and the germline J gene fills in the rest. The J gene is TRBJ2-7, the V gene TRBV7-9; 9 bases align to TRBD1. CDR1 is SEHNR, CDR2 FQNEAQ, per germline (reference sequence). Trimming cost V 4 bases and J 4 bases; bases outside gene matches: 5. The CDR3 is 14 amino acids. CDR3 residues: CASSSPGQGYEQYF. The CDR3 DNA, read in part, is TGTGCCAGCAGCTCACCGGGACAGGGTTACGAG. The variable domain in full, completed from reference TRBV7-9 and TRBJ2-7, reads DTGVSQNPRHKITKRGQNVTFRCDPISEHNRLYWYRQTLGQGPEFLTYFQNEAQLEKSRLLSDRFSAERPKGSFSTLEIQRTEQGDSAMYLCASSSPGQGYEQYFGPGTRLTVT.

This clone was seen repeatedly, ten times or more. The CDR3 is cut off 3 residues early in the read; its end comes from the germline J gene. This chain joins TRBV20-1 and TRBJ2-4, with 9 bases matching TRBD2. This CDR3 contains 17 residues. The V gene end was trimmed by 5 bases and the J gene end by 0 bases; junction bases not matched to a gene: 11. CDR1 and CDR2 (germline): DFQATT, SNEGSKA (reference sequence). CDR3 loop: CSARLAGPDLAKNIQYF. Incomplete CDR3 DNA: TGCAGTGCTCGCCTAGCGGGACCCGACCTAGCCAAAAACATT.

This clone was detected ten times or more. From the germline J gene comes the end of the CDR3, since the read stops 3 residues before it. The V call is TRBV19, the J call TRBJ1-1; D possibly corresponds to TRBD1 (5 bases). V lost 10 bases to trimming and J lost 1 base, with 13 bases between them. The CDR3 is made up of 13 amino acids. CDR1 LNHDA and CDR2 SQIVND come from the germline V gene (reference sequence). CDR3 DNA, as far as it was read: TGTGCCACCACTGGGACTGCGAACACTGAA. This translates into CATTGTANTE. Given in full, the CDR3 is CATTGTANTEAFF. The full variable domain, with the rest looked up from reference TRBV19 and TRBJ1-1, is DGGITQSPKYLFRKEGQNVTLSCEQNLNHDAMYWYRQDPGQGLRLIYYSQIVNDFQKGDIAEGYSVSREKKESFPLTVTSAQKNPTAFYLCATTGTANTEAFFGQGTRLTVV.

This clone was found many times. CDR3 bases read: TGTGCCAGCAGTTTAGGGCTAGCGGGAGTTACAGATACG. It codes for CASSLGLAGVTDT. In full, the CDR3 reads CASSLGLAGVTDTQYF. The rearrangement links TRBV12-3 or TRBV12-4 to TRBJ2-3, with 10 bases lining up with TRBD2. From the germline J gene comes the end of the CDR3, since the read stops 3 residues before it. V lost 1 base and J lost 3; bases outside the gene matches: 4. This CDR3 region has 16 residues.

In its sample, this clone was seen many times. The sequence runs out 3 residues before the end of the CDR3; the remainder is reconstructed from the germline J gene. The chain recombines TRBV3-1 (or the pseudogene TRBV3-2) with TRBJ2-7, with 7 nucleotides matching TRBD2. Germline V gene data show CDR1 as LGHDT and CDR2 as YNNKEL (reference sequence). The CDR3 is made up of 16 amino acids. Trimming removed 4 bases from V and 5 bases from J; junction bases left unmatched: 14. The sequenced CDR3 bases are TGTGCCAGCAGCCCGGTAGCGGGCTTGAGCATCCACGAG. Residues: CASSPVAGLSIHE. The CDR3 reads in full as CASSPVAGLSIHEQYF.

This clone has ten or more counts. The read falls 3 residues short of the CDR3 end, and the missing part is taken from the germline J gene. The J gene is TRBJ2-3, the V gene TRBV20-1; 7 bases agree with TRBD2. This CDR3 spans 18 amino acids. Germline V gene sequence: CDR1 DFQATT, CDR2 SNEGSKA (reference sequence). After removal of 2 bases from V and 8 bases from J, the junction contained 22 bases not matched to a gene. CDR3 DNA, as far as it was read: TGCAGTGCTAGACGACCTTATTTAGCGGGCAACCGCCTAGCTACG. It codes for CSARRPYLAGNRLAT. The complete CDR3 sequence is CSARRPYLAGNRLATQYF.

This clone was recorded at least ten times. The missing CDR3 end, 3 residues past where the read stops, is filled in from the germline J gene. This chain joins TRBV7-8 and TRBJ1-2; perhaps TRBD1 as D (6 bases). V lost 0 bases and J lost 6, with 20 bases in between. Germline V gene lookup returns CDR1 SGHVS and CDR2 FQNEAQ. The CDR3 extends over 17 amino acids. CDR3 bases read: TGTGCCAGCAGCTTAGCGGGGGGGGCAGCAGGAGCGGATGGC. Amino acid sequence: CASSLAGGAAGADG. In full, the CDR3 is CASSLAGGAAGADGYTF. The whole variable domain, filled in from reference TRBV7-8 and TRBJ1-2, reads GAGVSQSPRYKVAKRGQDVALRCDPISGHVSLFWYQQALGQGPEFLTYFQNEAQLDKSGLPSDRFFAERPEGSVSTLKIQRTQQEDSAVYLCASSLAGGAAGADGYTFGSGTRLTVV.

This clone was counted at least ten times. The read is 3 residues too short to cover the CDR3 end, so that end is filled in from the germline J gene. V and J are TRBV30 and TRBJ1-1, with 9 bases identical to TRBD1. Germline CDR1 is GTSNPN and CDR2 is SVGIG (reference sequence). The CDR3 spans 14 residues. The CDR3 sequence: CAWSVQDRGQKAFF. Partial CDR3 DNA: TGTGCCTGGAGTGTACAGGACAGGGGCCAAAAA.

This clone was seen at least ten times. With the read ending 3 residues before the CDR3 end, the germline J gene is used to fill in that end. This chain joins TRBV20-1 and TRBJ2-7, with 8 bases fitting TRBD1. This CDR3 has 15 residues. CDR1 is DFQATT and CDR2 is SNEGSKA in the germline V gene (reference sequence). V was pared by 5 bases and J by 2 bases, with 11 bases of the junction left unmatched. The sequenced part of the CDR3 DNA is TGCAGTGCTGGACTCCTCCGGGACAGGACCTACGAG. Translated, it gives CSAGLLRDRTYE. The entire CDR3 protein is CSAGLLRDRTYEQYF.

This clone was recorded at least ten times. The missing CDR3 end, 3 residues past where the read stops, is filled in from the germline J gene. This chain joins TRBV20-1 and TRBJ2-3; TRBD1 aligns across 10 bases. The trim removed 5 bases at V and 7 bases at J, leaving 15 bases unmatched. Per germline, CDR1 DFQATT and CDR2 SNEGSKA (reference sequence). The CDR3 loop spans 16 amino acids. The CDR3 sequence: CSAFRQGAVLINTQYF. The covered CDR3 bases are TGCAGTGCTTTCCGACAGGGGGCTGTCCTAATTAATACG.

This clone was found many times. The read halts 3 residues ahead of the CDR3 end, with the missing end drawn from the germline J gene. This chain links TRBV28 with TRBJ2-1; 12 bases fit TRBD1. The V segment lost 6 bases and the J segment 7 bases; nucleotides outside the gene matches: 10. This CDR3 has 16 amino acids. Germline loops: CDR1 MDHEN, CDR2 SYDVKM. The CDR3 sequence is CASSPAPGQGANEQFF. The covered CDR3 bases are TGTGCCAGCAGCCCTGCCCCGGGACAGGGGGCGAATGAG.